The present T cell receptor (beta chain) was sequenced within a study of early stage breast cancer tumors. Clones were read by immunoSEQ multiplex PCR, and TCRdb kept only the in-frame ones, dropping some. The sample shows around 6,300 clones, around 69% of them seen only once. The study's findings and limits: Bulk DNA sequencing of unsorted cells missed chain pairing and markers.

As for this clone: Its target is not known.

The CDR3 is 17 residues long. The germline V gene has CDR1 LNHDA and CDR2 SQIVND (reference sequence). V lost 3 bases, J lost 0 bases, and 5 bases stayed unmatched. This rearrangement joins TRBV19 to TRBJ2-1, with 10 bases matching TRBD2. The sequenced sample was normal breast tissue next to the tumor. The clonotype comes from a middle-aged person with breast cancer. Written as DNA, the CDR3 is TGTGCCAGTAGTATGGGACTAGCGCGGAGCTCCTACAATGAGCAGTTCTTC. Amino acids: CASSMGLARSSYNEQFF.